This T cell receptor beta chain originates from a study of PD-L1 blockade in urothelial cancer. Across the study: Typically, measured as a median, blood samples had about 140,000 T cells.

This CDR3 region has 13 residues. Germline V CDR1 and CDR2: MDHEN, SYDVKM. V lost 3 bases, J lost 3 bases, and 9 bases lay in between. Sequencing used immunoSEQ multiplex PCR; TCRdb keeps in-frame clones, though not all of them. Of roughly 39,000 clones listed, roughly 89% were seen once; the top ten hold approximately 1.9%. Patient sample counts ranged from 1 to 8, pretreatment and on-treatment. Sample: PBMCs, taken around atezolizumab (anti-PD-L1) treatment. This chain connects TRBV28 to TRBJ2-7, with D unresolved. This receptor was obtained from a man aged 55 to 69 with urothelial cancer. The CDR3 is CASSLVQNYEQYF. CDR3 coding DNA: TGTGCCAGCAGTTTGGTACAAAACTACGAGCAGTACTTC.